This record covers a single T cell receptor (beta chain). Its antigen is not yet known. No much larger clone is present one base from it, and per-base qualities are unavailable. The cohort was made up of 650 to 700 healthy bone marrow donors. Cohort members were all nominally healthy when sampled, although unrecorded immune exposures were likely present. The donor was CMV seropositive and belonged to the group of 250 to 300 seropositive cohort members. Every donor gave a peripheral blood sample, and the peripheral blood mononuclear cells from that sample were used for TCR beta sequencing. Genomic DNA extraction from the blood cell samples was performed with the Qiagen DNeasy Blood Extraction Kit. CDR3 length: 14 amino acids, cysteine to phenylalanine. Kept here is only the CDR3 DNA, which spans 42 bases and is read in frame from base 1. V sheds 5 bases and J sheds 2 bases, leaving 10 bases between their ends. CDR1 and CDR2 were assigned from the germline V gene as SGHTA and FQGNSA.

This sample is part of a study of cytomegalovirus exposure and HLA in healthy donors (dated by TCRdb to about 2017). About the study as a whole: An earlier analysis of roughly 500 of the donors reported about 250 Gb of sequence data and 117 million unique TCR beta sequences from about 179 million T cells. Roughly 300 gigabases of sequencing data and approximately 93 million unique TCR sequences were included in an early release covering about 600 HLA-typed donors. Of the roughly 400 genotyped donors, about 80% fell in the genetic ancestry cluster associated with self-reported Caucasian donors. The study aimed to test whether cataloging public T cell receptors could reveal signatures of past pathogen exposure. The T cell repertoires of 666 subjects were profiled by immunosequencing and related to cytomegalovirus serostatus. In addition to the first cohort of 500 to 850 subjects, a separate validation cohort of 120 different subjects was used. The study combined high-throughput TCR immunosequencing, statistical association of individual TCRs with disease status, and machine learning to predict cytomegalovirus infection status. To study patterns of TCR occurrence, a later analysis re-analyzed previously published TCR beta repertoires from just over 650 donors and added high-resolution HLA genotyping. In the later analysis, no new phenotypic data were used to find candidate immune exposures; instead, reliance was placed on TCR beta sequences and their occurrence across donors. An earlier analysis of fewer than 750 of the donors used high-throughput TCR beta sequencing to judge whether each TCR beta V gene segment behaved as functional or pseudogenic. Donor age, sex, ethnicity and CMV serostatus were compiled alongside the repertoire data. A later genetic analysis took genome-wide SNP genotypes for about 55% of the roughly 700 donors and used that subset as a discovery cohort. Every repertoire in the discovery cohort had been generated on one and the same sequencing platform. Class I and class II HLA loci were covered by the typing at four-digit resolution. The number of donors typed differed by locus, with 629-630 for A, B, C, DRB1 and DQB1, roughly 520 for DQA1, nearly 610 for DPA1, and around 450 for DPB1. Because of strong linkage in the cohort, 4 to 6 DR-DQ haplotypes were treated as single units for association and clustering. Among around 400 genotyped donors of the cohort, an average of about 240,000 unique TCR beta nucleotide sequences were sequenced per donor, roughly 20% of them non-productive.

General findings and caveats noted by the study authors: A further reported finding was that TCR beta sequences accurately predicted the HLA-A and HLA-B alleles for most subjects in the first cohort. Only TCR beta chains were sequenced in this cohort, and the absence of alpha or paired-chain data limited detectable features. In a later analysis, several top co-occurrence clusters were reported to appear linked to parvovirus B19, influenza, CMV and Epstein-Barr virus. Because HLA typing was missing for some donors at each locus, association tests included only the typed subset. For the cohort, immune exposure information was limited to CMV serostatus. At a false discovery rate of 0.05, a later analysis linked fewer than 20,000 TCR beta sequences to specific HLA alleles. When HLA alleles, especially DR and DQ, strongly co-occurred, attributing TCR associations to individual alleles was difficult. The study gave a list of 150 to 200 TCR beta chains associated with cytomegalovirus. In a later analysis, HLA-associated TCR beta chains were found to be more clonally expanded and to have lower generation probabilities than equally common non-associated chains. Cytomegalovirus status was reported to be diagnosed by the classifier with high specificity and sensitivity in both the original and validation cohorts. The presence/absence analyses assumed that sequencing depth was roughly uniform across donors, and that assumption may not be true. In vitro tests confirmed that a few of the cytomegalovirus-associated TCR beta chains recognize cytomegalovirus antigens. Because the 87-base-pair reads could not distinguish some IMGT-functional V segments, including TRBV6-2 and TRBV6-3, those segments were excluded. The sequencing pipeline was judged likely to have produced a cluster of highly shared sequence variants as a technical artifact. In a later analysis, most CMV-associated TCR beta chains were found to appear HLA-restricted, with HLA associations seemingly driven largely by CMV exposure. Because counts were too low, about 17 rarely observed V segments, including chromosome 9 orphons, were excluded from the earlier analysis of several hundred of the donors. A later genetic analysis associated a missense DCLRE1C variant with V-gene and J-gene trimming of TCR beta chains, and an independent cohort replicated the association. In a later analysis, TCR association rates were found to vary across HLA loci, with the most associated TCRs seen for DRB1 alleles and the fewest for HLA-C alleles. In an earlier analysis of 500 to 650 of the donors, most TCR beta V segments appeared in productive rearrangements about 87% or about 30% of the time, broadly matching IMGT annotations. Most TCR sequences were observed very rarely across donors, whereas some public TCRs were present in many individuals. A later genetic analysis reported fewer N-insertions in productive TCRs among donors in an Asian-associated ancestry cluster than the roughly 700-donor mean. Correlated functional status among segregating V segments might be attributable to linkage disequilibrium, but an unknown experimental factor could not be ruled out. The authors suggested that the approach could potentially be extended to other disease states and immunological phenotypes.

Library prep was done by the immunoSEQ multiplex PCR assay. For the multiplex PCR, a mixture combining 60 forward primers for TCR Vbeta segments and 13 reverse primers for TCR Jbeta segments was used. The CDR3 region of rearranged TCR beta genes was amplified from genomic DNA by a multiplex PCR assay. The amplified TCR beta libraries were sequenced on the Illumina HiSeq System as 87-base-pair reads. The paper's processing steps were these. A later analysis counted approximately 76 million unique TCR beta chains across the 640 or so repertoires, and 9 million to 14 million of these chains were shared by at least two donors. To remove PCR and sequencing errors, raw reads were error-corrected and collapsed into unique sequences using a nearest-neighbor algorithm that merged closely related sequences. CDR3 sequences were aligned to IMGT reference sequences to assign V, D and J gene segments. For a sequence to be retained, a match of at least six nucleotides to both a V gene segment and a J gene segment was required. A rearrangement counted as productive if the CDR3 had no stop codons and remained in frame with V and J, and every other rearrangement counted as non-productive. CDR3 was defined according to IMGT convention as the region running from the second conserved V-encoded cysteine to the conserved J-encoded phenylalanine. The earlier analysis of 500 to 600 of the donors excluded sequences that lacked an unambiguous match to a single V gene segment. In an earlier analysis of approximately 560 of the donors, a V segment was called functional when productive rearrangements were above 56.7%, and segregating when the standard deviation between donors exceeded 5%. A statistical classification framework was built for diagnosing cytomegalovirus status from the catalog of TCR beta chain sequences. In a later analysis, V and J genes were assigned by comparing TCR nucleotide sequences against IMGT/GENE-DB human TR gene sequences. A later analysis assigned CDR3 sequences and most-parsimonious VDJ recombination scenarios with the TCRdist pipeline. In a later analysis, each TCR beta chain was defined by its CDR3 amino acid sequence together with its V-gene family, and reads lacking a unique V-gene family were excluded. To address suspected cross-contamination and a sequencing artifact, a later analysis removed roughly 580 highly shared, low-generation-probability nucleotide sequences. A later analysis calculated a clonal expansion index for each public chain from normalized within-repertoire ranks of inferred template counts. In a later analysis, generation probabilities were computed with a VDJ recombination model fitted to out-of-frame rearrangements, and the resulting probabilities were checked against IGoR. A later analysis scored TCR-TCR, TCR-HLA and TCR-CMV co-occurrence with hypergeometric tests, applying a repertoire-size bias correction to TCR pairs. To estimate false discovery rates, a later analysis permuted the HLA or CMV assignments 20 times. A later analysis grouped co-occurring TCRs with DBSCAN, adding TCRdist sequence similarity when clustering within HLA-allele-positive subsets. For co-occurrence clustering, repertoires with fewer than 30,000 or more than 120,000 public chains were excluded, along with 4 to 6 repertoires with anomalous nucleotide sharing. TCRdb carries this immuneACCESS record with in-frame sequences only. Its versions omit some clonotypes, under half of them owing to an unresolved V gene in the studies checked, with the rest unexplained. V and J calls and clone size are given by that table; D and trimming were obtained from the DNA. For this sample the table gives about 180,000 clones, of which about 79% were detected only once. About 1.3% of the sample is in the top ten clones.

Sequencing was performed on PBMCs. This TCR was sampled from a girl aged 2 to 10 in good health and CMV-seropositive. Here the chain combines TRBV7-2 and TRBJ1-3; no D gene can be assigned with confidence. The DNA sequence is TGTGCCAGCAGCGGTGGGAGGGCTGGAAACACCATATATTTT. Its translation reads: CASSGGRAGNTIYF.